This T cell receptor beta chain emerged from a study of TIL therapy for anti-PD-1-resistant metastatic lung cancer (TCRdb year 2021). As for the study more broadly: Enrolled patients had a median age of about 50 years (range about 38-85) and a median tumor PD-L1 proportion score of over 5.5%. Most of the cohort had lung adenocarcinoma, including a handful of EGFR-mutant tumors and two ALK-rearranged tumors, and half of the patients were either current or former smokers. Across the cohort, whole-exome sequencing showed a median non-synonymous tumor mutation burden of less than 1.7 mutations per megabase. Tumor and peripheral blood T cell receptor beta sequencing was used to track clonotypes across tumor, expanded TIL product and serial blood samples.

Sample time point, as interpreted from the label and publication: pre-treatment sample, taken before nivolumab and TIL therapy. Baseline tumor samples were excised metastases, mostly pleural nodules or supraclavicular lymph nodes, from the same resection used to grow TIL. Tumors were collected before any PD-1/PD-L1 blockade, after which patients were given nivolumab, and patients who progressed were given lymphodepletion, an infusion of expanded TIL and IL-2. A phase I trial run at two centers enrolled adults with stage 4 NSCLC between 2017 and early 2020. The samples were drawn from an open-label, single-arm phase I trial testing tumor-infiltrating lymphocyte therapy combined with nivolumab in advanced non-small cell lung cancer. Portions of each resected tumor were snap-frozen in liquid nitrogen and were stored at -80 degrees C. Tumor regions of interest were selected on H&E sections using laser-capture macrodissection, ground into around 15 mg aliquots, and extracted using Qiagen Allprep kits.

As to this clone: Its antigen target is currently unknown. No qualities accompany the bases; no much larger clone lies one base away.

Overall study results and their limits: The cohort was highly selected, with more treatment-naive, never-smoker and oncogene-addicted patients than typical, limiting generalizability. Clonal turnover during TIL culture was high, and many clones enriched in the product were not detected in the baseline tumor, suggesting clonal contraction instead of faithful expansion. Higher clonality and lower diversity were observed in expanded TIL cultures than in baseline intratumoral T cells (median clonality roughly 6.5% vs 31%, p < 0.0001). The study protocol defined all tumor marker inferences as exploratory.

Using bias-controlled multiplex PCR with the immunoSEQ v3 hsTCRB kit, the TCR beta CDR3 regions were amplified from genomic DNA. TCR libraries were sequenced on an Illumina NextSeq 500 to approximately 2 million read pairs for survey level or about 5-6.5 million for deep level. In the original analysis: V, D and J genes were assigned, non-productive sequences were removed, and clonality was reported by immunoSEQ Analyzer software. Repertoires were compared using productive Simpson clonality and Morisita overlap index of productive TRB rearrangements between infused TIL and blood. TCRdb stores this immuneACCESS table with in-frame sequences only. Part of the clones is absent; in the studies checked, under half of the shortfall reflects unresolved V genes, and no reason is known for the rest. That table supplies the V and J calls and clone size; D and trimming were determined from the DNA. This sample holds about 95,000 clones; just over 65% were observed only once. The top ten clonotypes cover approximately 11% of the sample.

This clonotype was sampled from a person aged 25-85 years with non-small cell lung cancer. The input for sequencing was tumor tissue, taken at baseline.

The nucleotides read TGCGCCAGTCGACAGGGGAGCTCCTACAATGAGCAGTTCTTC. Translated, it gives CASRQGSSYNEQFF. The chain uses TRBV10-2 and TRBJ2-1; the central 8 bases match TRBD1. The CDR1 and CDR2 encoded by the germline V gene are WSHSY and SAAADI. V loses 9 bases at its end and J loses 0 bases; junction bases beyond the gene matches: 4. Including the terminal cysteine and phenylalanine, the CDR3 comprises 14 residues. The entry retains the CDR3 DNA only, 42 bases that are in frame from base 1.